One sample yielded the 27 T cell receptor beta chains listed below, sequenced in a study of blood T cell repertoires in COVID-19. Data came from immunoSEQ multiplex PCR; TCRdb stores just in-frame clones and leaves some out. This table has 150,000 or so clones, 70% to 90% appearing once. Sequencing was carried out using peripheral blood. Source of these receptors: a woman in her fifties or sixties with COVID-19, enrolled during active disease.

V and J are TRBV5-1 and TRBJ2-1; maybe TRBD2 (6 bases). Trimming left V 0 bases short and J 14 bases short, with 15 bases between. The CDR3 has 13 amino acids. From germline, CDR1 is SGHRS and CDR2 YFSETQ. CDR3 DNA sequence: TGCGCCAGCAGCTTGGAAACTAGCCCCCGAAAGTTCTTC. It translates to CASSLETSPRKFF.

CDR3 loop: CASSPSLGTRPYEQYF. CDR3 in DNA: TGTGCCAGCAGCCCATCCCTGGGGACAAGACCTTACGAGCAGTACTTC. This chain uses TRBV11-2 with TRBJ2-7; TRBD1 might be the D (6 bases). CDR1 is SGHAT, CDR2 FQNNGV, per germline. This CDR3 contains 16 residues. V lost 5 bases to trimming and J lost 4 bases, with 21 bases between them.

The chain employs TRBV12-3 or TRBV12-4 and TRBJ2-1; no firm D call. V was clipped by 5 bases and J by 4 bases, with 9 bases between them. The CDR3 has 13 residues. Written as DNA, the CDR3 is TGTGCCAGCAGTGCCTCAGTATACAATGAGCAGTTCTTC. This codes for CASSASVYNEQFF.

The V and J genes are TRBV19 and TRBJ1-2; no clear D. CDR1 LNHDA and CDR2 SQIVND come from the germline V gene (reference sequence). There are 16 residues in the CDR3. Trimming took off 7 bases at V and 4 bases at J, with 22 bases between the two ends. CDR3 DNA: TGTGCCAGTACCCTGAAGCGTTCGGCAGTGCCCTATGGCTACACCTTC. It translates to CASTLKRSAVPYGYTF.

CDR3 coding DNA: TGCGCCAGCAGCCAAAACACAGTCGAAGAGACCCAGTACTTC. It translates to CASSQNTVEETQYF. This rearrangement joins TRBV4-1 to TRBJ2-5; D is unclear. Germline V gene lookup returns CDR1 MGHRA and CDR2 YSYEKL. Trimming cost V 2 bases and J 3 bases, with 10 bases left between them. CDR3 length: 14 amino acids.

CDR3 region: CASSFLSTGSGNTIYF. The CDR3 bases are TGCGCCAGCAGCTTCCTCTCGACAGGGTCTGGAAACACCATATATTTT. The chain carries TRBV5-1 and TRBJ1-3; TRBD1 matches 7 bases. This CDR3 is 16 amino acids long. CDR1 is SGHRS and CDR2 is YFSETQ in the germline V gene. V lost 2 bases, J lost 1 base, and 6 bases stayed unmatched.

This rearrangement joins TRBV2 to TRBJ1-4, with 10 bases lining up with TRBD1. The CDR3 covers 16 residues. V lost 3 bases and J lost 5; bases outside the gene matches: 6. Per germline, CDR1 SNHLY and CDR2 FYNNEI. In DNA form, the CDR3 reads TGTGCCAGCAGTGACGGGGGACAGGGGCCAAATGAAAAACTGTTTTTT. Amino acid sequence: CASSDGGQGPNEKLFF.

The count of this clone is one. V is TRBV19 and J is TRBJ1-2, with D possibly being TRBD1 (6 bases). Looked up from germline, CDR1 is LNHDA and CDR2 is SQIVND (reference sequence). This CDR3 contains 14 residues. Trimming cost V 5 bases and J 4 bases, with 14 bases left between them. CDR3 sequence (DNA): TGTGCCAGTAGTCCGGGACACCTTCTCTATGGCTACACCTTC. This codes for CASSPGHLLYGYTF. Supplemented by reference TRBV19 and TRBJ1-2, the full variable domain reads DGGITQSPKYLFRKEGQNVTLSCEQNLNHDAMYWYRQDPGQGLRLIYYSQIVNDFQKGDIAEGYSVSREKKESFPLTVTSAQKNPTAFYLCASSPGHLLYGYTFGSGTRLTVV.

V and J are TRBV19 and TRBJ2-3, with 11 bases fitting TRBD2. CDR1 and CDR2 from the germline V gene are LNHDA and SQIVND (reference sequence). The CDR3 contains 17 residues. Trimming took 4 bases from V and 2 from J; bases not matched to a gene: 8. Here the CDR3 DNA reads TGTGCCAGTAGTAGGGGGACTAGCGGAGTACTCACAGATACGCAGTATTTT. Translating gives CASSRGTSGVLTDTQYF.

The chain is built from TRBV13 and TRBJ1-1, with 11 nucleotides matching TRBD1. CDR1 is PRHDT, CDR2 FYEKMQ, per germline (reference sequence). The V segment lost 4 bases and the J segment 4 bases; nucleotides outside the gene matches: 11. The CDR3 totals 17 residues. The CDR3 protein is CASSYRDRGLKGTEAFF. Here the CDR3 DNA reads TGTGCCAGCAGCTACCGGGACAGGGGGTTGAAGGGCACTGAAGCTTTCTTT.

V usage is TRBV24-1 and J usage is TRBJ2-1, with D possibly matching TRBD1 (5 bases). The CDR3 covers 20 residues. V lost 0 bases to trimming and J lost 2 bases, with 22 bases between them. Germline lookup yields CDR1 KGHDR and CDR2 SFDVKD. CDR3 region: CATSDLGRQGCTPTYNEQFF. CDR3 in DNA: TGTGCCACCAGTGATTTGGGCCGGCAGGGTTGTACCCCCACCTACAATGAGCAGTTCTTC.

The gene calls are TRBV19 and TRBJ1-2; 7 nucleotides agree with TRBD1. V gave up 5 bases and J gave up 12 bases; unmatched junction bases: 12. The length of the CDR3 is 13 residues. Germline values: CDR1 LNHDA, CDR2 SQIVND (reference sequence). CDR3 in amino acids: CASSPMGGQRHTF. Written as DNA, the CDR3 is TGTGCCAGTAGTCCCATGGGGGGACAGCGTCACACCTTC.

The J gene is TRBJ1-1, the V gene TRBV5-6; weak D call: TRBD1 (6 bases). The length of the CDR3 is 13 residues. Germline CDR1 SGHDT, CDR2 YYEEEE. Trimming left V 2 bases short and J 11 bases short, with 16 bases between. CDR3 loop: CASSLGQQRSAFF. CDR3 sequence (DNA): TGTGCCAGCAGCTTAGGACAGCAAAGGTCGGCTTTCTTT.

The chain is built from TRBV29-1 and TRBJ2-3; the match to TRBD2 covers 9 bases. The CDR3 runs to 14 residues. Germline CDR1 SQVTM, CDR2 ANQGSEA. The V gene end was trimmed by 3 bases and the J gene end by 5 bases; junction bases not matched to a gene: 6. The CDR3 DNA sequence: TGCAGCGTTGAGTCTAGCGGGGATGGAGATACGCAGTATTTT. It yields the protein CSVESSGDGDTQYF.

V is TRBV21-1 and J is TRBJ2-7; the D call of TRBD1 is as the table states it, not checked on the DNA. TRBV21-1 is a documented pseudogene. The CDR3 extends over 13 amino acids. CDR3 residues: CASGDRGPYEQYF. As DNA, the CDR3 is TGTGCCAGCGGCGACAGGGGACCCTACGAGCAGTACTTC.

The chain combines TRBV4-1 with TRBJ2-3; 15 bases are a match to TRBD2. This CDR3 spans 17 amino acids. The junction had 7 bases not matched to a gene; V was cut back by 8 bases and J by 1 base. The germline CDR1 and CDR2 sequences are MGHRA and YSYEKL. CDR3 sequence: CASRTSGGAVGTDTQYF. In DNA, the CDR3 is TGCGCCAGCCGGACTAGCGGGGGGGCCGTGGGCACAGATACGCAGTATTTT.

This clone has a single count. The gene calls are TRBV5-1 and TRBJ1-1; D is undetermined. V was cut by 4 bases and J by 0 bases, with 10 bases left in between. The germline CDR1 and CDR2 sequences are SGHRS and YFSETQ. This CDR3 has 14 amino acids. The CDR3 loop reads CASSLLSLNTEAFF. CDR3 in DNA: TGCGCCAGCAGCCTACTAAGCCTGAACACTGAAGCTTTCTTT.

This clone was found once. In nucleotides, the CDR3 is TGTGCCAGCAGCTTAGCTGGGGAGGGGGGAGCGGAGACCCAGTACTTC. Its protein is CASSLAGEGGAETQYF. The chain carries TRBV7-2 and TRBJ2-5, with D maybe TRBD2 (7 bases). Germline loops: CDR1 SGHTA, CDR2 FQGNSA. The CDR3 length is 16 residues. V gave up 0 bases and J gave up 5 bases, with 16 bases separating them. The full variable domain, its missing parts supplied by reference TRBV7-2 and TRBJ2-5, is GAGVSQSPSNKVTEKGKDVELRCDPISGHTALYWYRQSLGQGLEFLIYFQGNSAPDKSGLPSDRFSAERTGGSVSTLTIQRTQQEDSAVYLCASSLAGEGGAETQYFGPGTRLLVL.

The table lists this clone with a count of one. The chain recombines TRBV7-2 with TRBJ1-1; 8 bases align to TRBD1. The CDR3 extends over 15 amino acids. V was pared by 2 bases and J by 12 bases, with 14 bases of the junction left unmatched. Germline lookup yields CDR1 SGHTA and CDR2 FQGNSA. CDR3 sequence reads: CASSLSGQASFRPFF. CDR3 nucleotides: TGTGCCAGCAGCTTATCGGGACAGGCATCTTTTCGTCCTTTCTTT.

The chain is built from TRBV14 and TRBJ1-1; D unresolved. CDR1 is SGHDN and CDR2 is FVKESK in the germline V gene. The CDR3 totals 14 residues. Trimming removed 1 base from V and 1 base from J, with 7 bases in between. CDR3 sequence (DNA): TGTGCCAGCAGCCAAGCCCACTGGAACACTGAAGCTTTCTTT. It specifies CASSQAHWNTEAFF.

This clone occurred many times. The V and J genes are TRBV5-1 and TRBJ1-2, with D maybe TRBD1 (6 bases). The CDR3 totals 13 residues. The germline V gene encodes CDR1 SGHRS and CDR2 YFSETQ. Trimming cost V 0 bases and J 5 bases, with 8 bases left between them. CDR3 bases: TGCGCCAGCAGCTTGGAAGGGGGTTATGGCTACACCTTC. This translates into CASSLEGGYGYTF.

CDR3 amino acids: CASSHESPGNSYEQYF. The CDR3 DNA is TGTGCCAGCAGTCACGAGTCCCCAGGGAATTCCTACGAGCAGTACTTC. V gene TRBV27 combines with J gene TRBJ2-7, with D possibly matching TRBD1 (5 bases). CDR1 is MNHEY and CDR2 is SMNVEV in the germline V gene (reference sequence). The V and J ends lost 5 bases and 1 base respectively, with 18 bases between them. The CDR3 runs 16 residues.

This clone has more than one count but fewer than ten. The gene calls are TRBV27 and TRBJ2-7, with a possible D match to TRBD2 (6 bases). Germline V lookup: CDR1 MNHEY, CDR2 SMNVEV (reference sequence). Between the trimmed V and J ends, which lost 4 bases and 4 bases, there was a span of 14 bases. The CDR3 extends over 14 amino acids. The CDR3 loop is CASSSLRGGYEQYF. The CDR3 DNA is TGTGCCAGCAGTTCCCTCCGGGGAGGTTACGAGCAGTACTTC.

This clone was counted a single time. The chain combines TRBV11-1 with TRBJ2-7; TRBD2 agrees at 12 bases. The CDR3 is 15 residues long. V shed 1 base and J 4 bases; nucleotides not matched to a gene: 2. The V gene's germline CDR1 is SGHAT and CDR2 FQDESV (reference sequence). This CDR3 is CASSLGLAGDYEQYF. For the CDR3, the DNA is TGTGCCAGCAGCTTAGGACTAGCGGGGGATTACGAGCAGTACTTC.

The chain couples TRBV2 to TRBJ2-5, with 14 bases identical to TRBD2. Germline V gives CDR1 SNHLY, CDR2 FYNNEI. V shed 6 bases, J shed 4 bases, and the junction held 7 bases outside the gene matches. This CDR3 has 16 amino acids. The CDR3 DNA is TGTGCCAGCAGCACCGGACTAGCGGGGGGTGGAGAGACCCAGTACTTC. Protein product: CASSTGLAGGGETQYF.

This clone was observed a single time. The chain carries TRBV24-1 and TRBJ2-1, with 16 bases aligning to TRBD2. After removal of 3 bases from V and 0 bases from J, the junction contained 19 bases not matched to a gene. This CDR3 comprises 24 residues. The germline gives CDR1 KGHDR, CDR2 SFDVKD. The CDR3, as DNA: TGTGCCACCAGTGATACAAGCCTTACCGGGACTAGCGGGGGGGTAAGGAGCTCCTACAATGAGCAGTTCTTC. This sequence encodes CATSDTSLTGTSGGVRSSYNEQFF.

The chain uses TRBV20-1 and TRBJ2-7; D might be TRBD2 (6 bases). The CDR3 contains 15 residues. Trimming left V 3 bases short and J 0 bases short, with 15 bases between. The V gene's germline CDR1 is DFQATT and CDR2 SNEGSKA (reference sequence). CDR3 loop: CSASKNSGYSYEQYF. CDR3 in DNA: TGCAGTGCTAGTAAGAATAGCGGATACTCCTACGAGCAGTACTTC.